This T cell receptor (beta chain) was sequenced in a study of T cells in Graves' hyperthyroidism and ophthalmopathy. Amplification targeted TCR beta CDR3 regions from RNA transcripts. Carried out on the TCR CDR3, a first-round RT-PCR used the HTBI primer set. TCRdb reprocessed the multiplex PCR reads with MiXCR, giving one entry per CDR3 protein. This table holds 450,000 to 700,000 distinct CDR3 sequences, roughly 50% found once. It was uncontrolled infection, other autoimmune disease, pregnancy or lactation that excluded patients. This clonotype came up many times. Its specificity is not known. Overall study findings and caveats: With a median lead of roughly 6.8 months before onset, the model predicted ophthalmopathy.

The TCR originated in a woman aged 18 to 35 with Graves' hyperthyroidism. The material sequenced was peripheral blood or thyroid tissue (not recorded which).

In nucleotides, the CDR3 is TGTGCCAGCAGTGAAGCGCACAGGGTAGGGTACGAGCAGTACTTC. Amino acid sequence: CASSEAHRVGYEQYF. The genes are TRBV6-5 and TRBJ2-7, with D possibly being TRBD1 (6 bases). This CDR3 is 15 amino acids long. Germline lookup yields CDR1 MNHEY and CDR2 SVGAGI. V was shortened by 5 bases and J by 4 bases, with 18 bases between the two germline ends.